This T cell receptor (beta chain) was sequenced in a study of T cell changes during pregnancy in multiple sclerosis. Clones were sequenced by immunoSEQ multiplex PCR, and TCRdb holds only the in-frame ones, with some missing. The sample has about 100,000 clones; approximately 90% are singletons. The sequence was obtained from a female donor with multiple sclerosis, enrolled in a pregnancy study. The source material was peripheral blood, sampled after pregnancy.

The DNA of the CDR3 is TGCGCCAGCAGCTCGGGACAGGGGATGTCGAACAGGGGGAAGGGGTACTTC. Encoded protein: CASSSGQGMSNRGKGYF. This rearrangement joins TRBV5-1 to TRBJ2-7; 10 nucleotides line up with TRBD1. This CDR3 is 17 amino acids long. The ends lost 3 bases at V and 12 bases at J; junction bases unmatched: 21. Germline loops: CDR1 SGHRS, CDR2 YFSETQ.